Each of the 28 T cell receptor beta chains below was sequenced from the same sample in a study of T cells in women clearing cervical HPV infection. The repertoire was sequenced with immunoSEQ multiplex PCR; TCRdb's copy has only in-frame clones and lacks some. The table for this sample gives about 36,000 clones. The sequenced sample was blood buffy coat. Receptor source: a woman between 18 and 70 years old with a cervical HPV16 infection that either progressed to CIN3+ or cleared (not recorded which).

On this clone: From the germline J gene comes the end of the CDR3, since the read stops 3 residues before it. V gene TRBV2 combines with J gene TRBJ2-6; D not resolved. Germline values: CDR1 SNHLY, CDR2 FYNNEI. With 6 bases removed from V and 0 bases from J, the gap between germline ends came to 9 bases. This CDR3 has 15 residues. CDR3 DNA (partial): TGTGCCAGCAGGGTCGAACTCTCTGGGGCCAACGTC. Translated, it gives CASRVELSGANV. The whole CDR3 reads CASRVELSGANVLTF.

On this clone itself: The CDR3 extends 3 residues past the end of the read, so its final part is completed from the germline J gene. This chain uses TRBV2 with TRBJ1-2, with unresolved D. Per the germline V gene, CDR1 is SNHLY and CDR2 is FYNNEI. V shed 5 bases and J shed 5 bases, with 15 bases lying between them. CDR3 length: 14 amino acids. The sequenced part of the CDR3 DNA is TGTGCCAGCAGTATACCGGCGAGAGGGTATGGC. Residues: CASSIPARGYG. The CDR3, in full, reads CASSIPARGYGYTF. Based on the CDR3 plus reference TRBV2 and TRBJ1-2, the full variable domain is EPEVTQTPSHQVTQMGQEVILRCVPISNHLYFYWYRQILGQKVEFLVSFYNNEISEKSEIFDDQFSVERPDGSNFTLKIRSTKLEDSAMYFCASSIPARGYGYTFGSGTRLTVV.

About this clone itself: The DNA ends 3 residues before the CDR3 does, and the rest of the CDR3 is filled in from the germline J gene. V gene TRBV2 combines with J gene TRBJ1-4, with a weak D call TRBD1 (5 bases). The CDR3 extends over 12 amino acids. The V and J ends lost 4 bases and 8 bases respectively, with 8 bases between them. Germline assignment: CDR1 SNHLY and CDR2 FYNNEI. This chain's CDR3 is CASSGNREKLFF. The CDR3 DNA, read in part, is TGTGCCAGCAGTGGCAACAGGGAAAAA.

The part of the CDR3 DNA that was read is TGTGCCAGCAGCCGACTAGTGAGTGAG. It is translated as CASSRLVSE. The CDR3 in its entirety is CASSRLVSEQFF. The rearrangement links TRBV5-8 to TRBJ2-1, with D possibly TRBD2 on 6 matching bases. With the read ending 3 residues before the CDR3 end, the germline J gene is used to fill in that end. This CDR3 has 12 amino acids. Germline CDR1 and CDR2: SGHTS and YDEGEE. V shed 4 bases and J shed 9 bases, with 11 bases lying between them.

A note on this clone: The read gets to within 3 residues of the CDR3 end, and the germline J gene fills in the rest. The rearrangement links TRBV29-1 to TRBJ1-5, with D perhaps TRBD1 (5 bases). Germline loops: CDR1 SQVTM, CDR2 ANQGSEA. This CDR3 region has 13 residues. Trimming took 7 bases from V and 4 from J, leaving 14 bases between them. The CDR3 is CSAGEGLNQPQHF. Incomplete CDR3 DNA: TGCAGCGCCGGAGAGGGGCTGAATCAGCCC.

A remark on this clone: The read comes to an end 3 residues before the CDR3 does, leaving the germline J gene to fill in the end. This chain connects TRBV5-4 to TRBJ2-7; D gene ambiguous. CDR1 is SGHNT, CDR2 YYREEE, per germline (reference sequence). The CDR3 totals 13 residues. The V and J ends lost 0 bases and 6 bases respectively, with 10 bases between them. CDR3 DNA (partial): TGTGCCAGCAGCTTGGTAGTCACCGGCGAG. It yields the protein CASSLVVTGE. The whole CDR3 is CASSLVVTGEQYF.

Details on this clone: The read ends 3 residues before the CDR3 terminus; that terminus is restored from the germline J gene. The rearrangement joins TRBV7-2 to TRBJ1-5; 7 bases are a match to TRBD1. This CDR3 contains 13 residues. Unmatched junction bases numbered 6, after V lost 4 bases and J lost 9 bases. Germline V gene data show CDR1 as SGHTA and CDR2 as FQGNSA. The CDR3 spells CASSSEQGLPQHF. The sequenced part of the CDR3 DNA is TGTGCCAGCAGCTCGGAACAGGGGCTGCCC.

With regard to this clone: The sequenced fragment ends 3 residues before the CDR3 boundary, so the rest is inferred from the germline J gene. V gene TRBV12-3 or TRBV12-4 combines with J gene TRBJ1-6; TRBD1 matches 10 bases. After removal of 6 bases from V and 10 bases from J, the junction contained 12 bases not matched to a gene. This CDR3 region has 16 residues. The sequenced part of the CDR3 DNA is TGTGCCAGCAGCCCCTACGACAGGGGGCAAGGATCACCC. Its protein is CASSPYDRGQGSP. The whole CDR3 is CASSPYDRGQGSPLHF.

A word on this clone: The DNA ends 3 residues before the CDR3 does, and the rest of the CDR3 is filled in from the germline J gene. J is TRBJ2-7 and V is TRBV7-2, with D possibly being TRBD2 (6 bases). Germline V gives CDR1 SGHTA, CDR2 FQGNSA. Between the trimmed V and J ends, which lost 1 base and 4 bases, there was a span of 11 bases. The CDR3 spans 14 residues. Incomplete CDR3 DNA: TGTGCCAGCAGCTTAGGGCAGGGAGGATACGAG. It is translated as CASSLGQGGYE. The whole CDR3 reads CASSLGQGGYEQYF.

Of note for this clone: The observed sequence ends 3 residues before the CDR3 terminus, with the missing tail filled in from the germline J gene. The V call is TRBV6-4, the J call TRBJ2-1; 10 nucleotides line up with TRBD1. The CDR3 spans 16 residues. Unmatched junction bases numbered 2, after V lost 0 bases and J lost 3 bases. Germline CDR1 and CDR2: MRHNA and SNTAGT. The CDR3: CASSDSGTGDYNEQFF. The sequenced part of the CDR3 DNA is TGTGCCAGCAGTGACTCGGGGACAGGGGACTACAATGAG.

About this clone: The CDR3 goes on 3 residues after the read ends, and that part is filled in from the germline J gene. The genes are TRBV5-1 and TRBJ1-2; unclear D gene. The CDR3 runs to 13 residues. Germline CDR1 reads SGHRS; CDR2 reads YFSETQ. The V gene lost 2 bases and the J gene lost 0 bases, with 5 bases spanning the gap. The CDR3 spells CASSFTANYGYTF. Partial CDR3 DNA: TGCGCCAGCAGCTTCACAGCTAACTATGGC. The complete variable domain, with remaining parts taken from reference TRBV5-1 and TRBJ1-2, reads KAGVTQTPRYLIKTRGQQVTLSCSPISGHRSVSWYQQTPGQGLQFLFEYFSETQRNKGNFPGRFSGRQFSNSRSEMNVSTLELGDSALYLCASSFTANYGYTFGSGTRLTVV.

On this clone: The CDR3 end is not reached by the read, which stops 3 residues before it; the germline J gene fills it in. The chain couples TRBV7-9 to TRBJ2-1; D is uncertain. V was pared by 0 bases and J by 3 bases, with 6 bases between. This CDR3 is 14 amino acids long. Germline V CDR1 and CDR2: SEHNR, FQNEAQ (reference sequence). CDR3 bases read: TGTGCCAGCAGCTTAGCGGTCGGCTACAATGAG. Amino acids: CASSLAVGYNE. The CDR3 as a whole reads CASSLAVGYNEQFF.

The CDR3 loop is CASRNPLAGGLKGEQFF. The DNA read from the CDR3 is TGTGCCAGTAGGAACCCTCTAGCGGGAGGTTTAAAGGGTGAG. The rearrangement links TRBV19 to TRBJ2-1; 11 bases agree with TRBD2. The read falls 3 residues short of the CDR3 end, and the missing part is taken from the germline J gene. This CDR3 is built from 17 residues. V lost 6 bases, J lost 9 bases, and 16 bases stayed unmatched. The germline V gene has CDR1 LNHDA and CDR2 SQIVND (reference sequence).

With respect to this clone: The missing CDR3 end, 3 residues past where the read stops, is filled in from the germline J gene. This rearrangement joins TRBV19 to TRBJ1-1, with D perhaps matching TRBD1 (6 bases). In germline, CDR1 is LNHDA, CDR2 SQIVND (reference sequence). CDR3 length: 12 residues. The CDR3 sequence is CASSILQGRAFF. CDR3 DNA, as far as it was read: TGTGCCAGTAGTATATTACAGGGAAGG.

In regard to this clone: The CDR3 extends 3 residues past the end of the read, so its final part is completed from the germline J gene. The J gene is TRBJ1-2, the V gene TRBV28, with D possibly matching TRBD1 (5 bases). CDR1 and CDR2 (germline): MDHEN, SYDVKM. The CDR3 contains 12 residues. V lost 5 bases and J 4 bases, leaving 8 bases between the germline ends. The CDR3 sequence is CASSAQGYGYTF. The part of the CDR3 DNA that was read is TGTGCCAGCAGTGCTCAGGGCTATGGC.

In the case of this clone: The observed sequence ends 3 residues before the CDR3 terminus, with the missing tail filled in from the germline J gene. The chain combines TRBV5-1 with TRBJ1-1; TRBD1 matches 7 bases. The CDR3 sequence is 14 residues long. Germline trimming cut 3 bases from V and 1 base from J; bases unmatched to any gene: 3. Germline V gene data show CDR1 as SGHRS and CDR2 as YFSETQ. CDR3 region: CASSWGQTNTEAFF. The sequenced part of the CDR3 DNA is TGCGCCAGCAGCTGGGGACAGACGAACACTGAA.

A word on this clone: The read is 3 residues too short to cover the CDR3 end, so that end is filled in from the germline J gene. The chain recombines TRBV5-1 with TRBJ2-1, with 10 bases matching TRBD1. In germline, CDR1 is SGHRS, CDR2 YFSETQ. This CDR3 spans 18 amino acids. V lost 0 bases to trimming and J lost 2 bases; unmatched junction nucleotides: 8. The sequenced CDR3 bases are TGCGCCAGCAGCTTGGCCCCTTTCGGGACAGGGGCCTACAATGAG. Residues: CASSLAPFGTGAYNE. The full CDR3 protein reads CASSLAPFGTGAYNEQFF. Full variable domain (rest looked up from reference TRBV5-1 and TRBJ2-1): KAGVTQTPRYLIKTRGQQVTLSCSPISGHRSVSWYQQTPGQGLQFLFEYFSETQRNKGNFPGRFSGRQFSNSRSEMNVSTLELGDSALYLCASSLAPFGTGAYNEQFFGPGTRLTVL.

A remark on this clone: The DNA ends 3 residues before the CDR3 does, and the rest of the CDR3 is filled in from the germline J gene. J is TRBJ1-2 and V is TRBV5-1, with a tentative D call TRBD1 (5 bases). The V gene lost 0 bases and the J gene lost 3 bases, with 6 bases spanning the gap. The CDR3 has 13 residues. Germline V CDR1 and CDR2: SGHRS, YFSETQ. Partial CDR3 DNA: TGCGCCAGCAGCTTGGCAGGGTACTATGGC. Translated, it gives CASSLAGYYG. The CDR3 in its entirety is CASSLAGYYGYTF.

As to this clone: The CDR3 goes on 3 residues after the read ends, and that part is filled in from the germline J gene. This chain connects TRBV23-1 to TRBJ1-1; D might be TRBD1 (5 bases). TRBV23-1 is noted as an ORF with a role that remains uncertain. CDR3 size: 12 residues. The CDR3 DNA, read in part, is TGCGCCAGCAGTCAATCGTGGTCAGGG. It is translated as CASSQSWSG. The entire CDR3 protein reads CASSQSWSGAFF.

The CDR3 spells CASSNFDRENGYTF. Partial CDR3 DNA: TGTGCCAGCAGCAATTTTGACAGGGAGAATGGC. The rearrangement joins TRBV7-9 to TRBJ1-2, with 7 bases identical to TRBD1. The read gets to within 3 residues of the CDR3 end, and the germline J gene fills in the rest. Trimming cost V 5 bases and J 6 bases; bases outside gene matches: 9. The CDR3 runs 14 residues. Germline CDR1 SEHNR, CDR2 FQNEAQ (reference sequence).

Comments on this clone: The read gets to within 3 residues of the CDR3 end, and the germline J gene fills in the rest. The rearrangement joins TRBV5-1 to TRBJ1-6, with a possible D match to TRBD1 (5 bases). The CDR3 spans 15 residues. The V gene's germline CDR1 is SGHRS and CDR2 YFSETQ. Trimming removed 6 bases at V and 8 bases at J, with 18 bases between. CDR3 DNA (partial): TGCGCCAGCACCCCCCTAGGGGAAAGGTATTCACCC. Protein: CASTPLGERYSP. The complete CDR3 protein is CASTPLGERYSPLHF.

Comments on this clone: With the read ending 3 residues before the CDR3 end, the germline J gene is used to fill in that end. V gene TRBV7-7 combines with J gene TRBJ1-1, with D perhaps TRBD1 (5 bases). The germline V gene encodes CDR1 SSHAT and CDR2 FNYEAQ (reference sequence). Trimming left V 5 bases short and J 1 base short, with 17 bases between. This CDR3 is 16 amino acids long. The sequenced CDR3 bases are TGTGCCAGCAGCCCCTACCCCCAGGGTACGAACACTGAA. It translates to CASSPYPQGTNTE. The CDR3 as a whole reads CASSPYPQGTNTEAFF.

On this clone: With the read ending 3 residues before the CDR3 end, the germline J gene is used to fill in that end. This rearrangement joins TRBV7-9 to TRBJ1-4, with D possibly being TRBD1 (6 bases). The V end lost 0 bases, the J end lost 4 bases, and 9 bases lay between the germline ends. Germline assignment: CDR1 SEHNR and CDR2 FQNEAQ (reference sequence). The CDR3 extends over 15 amino acids. The CDR3 bases that were read are TGTGCCAGCAGCTTAGCTGGAGGGGGTAATGAAAAA. It specifies CASSLAGGGNEK. The entire CDR3 protein reads CASSLAGGGNEKLFF.

Note on this clone: The CDR3 end lies 3 residues beyond the end of the read and is filled in from the germline J gene. The chain is built from TRBV7-2 and TRBJ2-2; 7 bases line up with TRBD1. The germline V gene has CDR1 SGHTA and CDR2 FQGNSA. This CDR3 contains 15 residues. The trim removed 5 bases at V and 6 bases at J, leaving 9 bases unmatched. CDR3 DNA, as far as it was read: TGTGCCAGCAGCACCAACAGGGGTATCGCCGGGGAG. It codes for CASSTNRGIAGE. The entire CDR3 protein is CASSTNRGIAGELFF.

Points on this clone: Sequencing ends 3 residues short of the CDR3 end; the germline J gene provides the rest. The chain couples TRBV24-1 to TRBJ2-7; D unclear. Germline loops: CDR1 KGHDR, CDR2 SFDVKD. The ends were cut back, 3 bases at V and 2 bases at J, with 7 bases in the middle. This CDR3 is 13 amino acids long. The DNA read from the CDR3 is TGTGCCACCAGTGATGGTTCAGCCTACGAG. Translated, it gives CATSDGSAYE. The CDR3 reads in full as CATSDGSAYEQYF.

In regard to this clone: Read sequence stops 3 residues before the CDR3 end, and the germline J gene provides the missing end. This chain connects TRBV20-1 to TRBJ1-2, with D perhaps matching TRBD1 (6 bases). CDR1 is DFQATT and CDR2 is SNEGSKA in the germline V gene (reference sequence). The CDR3 is 13 amino acids. V lost 3 bases, J lost 2 bases, and 10 bases lay in between. CDR3 DNA (partial): TGCAGTGCTAGTGGGGACACCAACTATGGC. It yields the protein CSASGDTNYG. The whole CDR3 region reads CSASGDTNYGYTF.

Notes on this clone: The read ends 3 residues before the CDR3 terminus; that terminus is restored from the germline J gene. The chain employs TRBV7-9 and TRBJ2-2; a possible D gene is TRBD1 (6 bases). Germline V gives CDR1 SEHNR, CDR2 FQNEAQ (reference sequence). Trimming removed 7 bases from V and 9 bases from J, with 12 bases in between. The CDR3 runs to 12 residues. CDR3 DNA (partial): TGTGCCAGCACACAGGGTGCCCGGGAG. This gives the protein CASTQGARE. The CDR3 in its entirety is CASTQGARELFF.

To note about this clone: The CDR3 end is not reached by the read, which stops 3 residues before it; the germline J gene fills it in. The rearrangement links TRBV4-1 to TRBJ1-5, with D perhaps matching TRBD1 (5 bases). V lost 0 bases and J 9 bases, leaving 9 bases between the germline ends. Germline CDR1 reads MGHRA; CDR2 reads YSYEKL. This CDR3 region has 13 residues. The CDR3: CASSQDRGWPQHF. The sequenced CDR3 bases are TGCGCCAGCAGCCAAGATCGGGGGTGGCCC.